This T cell receptor (beta chain) derives from a study of early T cells in non-severe SARS-CoV-2 infection. Looking at the study overall: Sequencing targeted bulk RNA from unsorted whole blood, leaving chains unpaired.

Findings of the study overall: Private and CD4 specificities were missed by VDJdb matching, which favored anti-spike CD8 responses.

Unique molecular identifiers were attached to individual cDNA molecules. TCRdb reanalysed the 5' RACE reads using MiXCR and keeps one entry per CDR3 protein. In the table there are tens of thousands of distinct CDR3 sequences, 16% of which are singletons. V dropped 10 bases and J dropped 7 bases, with 17 bases sitting between them. Germline CDR1 is MDHEN and CDR2 is SYDVKM. The CDR3 covers 12 residues. At least ten counts were recorded for this clonotype. Its specificity is unknown. V and J are TRBV28 and TRBJ2-7; possibly TRBD2 for D (6 bases). The sequencing used whole blood, collected at baseline. The sequence was obtained from an adult who was a healthcare worker with PCR-confirmed SARS-CoV-2 infection or an uninfected control (not recorded which). CDR3 coding DNA: TGTGCCACCACCGGGAGTACGGGAGAGCAGTACTTC. Its translation: CATTGSTGEQYF.